Sequencing of this T cell receptor (beta chain) was carried out in a study of cytomegalovirus exposure and HLA in healthy donors. Primers: 60 Vbeta forward and 13 Jbeta reverse. The data were produced by immunoSEQ multiplex PCR, yet TCRdb's version contains in-frame clones alone and is incomplete. This table holds approximately 240,000 clones, approximately 82% found once. Germline lookup yields CDR1 MDHEN and CDR2 SYDVKM. CDR3 length: 12 amino acids. Trimming shortened V by 5 bases and J by 6 bases, and 11 bases separated the two germline ends. The source is a woman aged 35 to 49 in good health and CMV-seronegative. The V gene is TRBV28, the J gene TRBJ2-7; D remains unclear. Input material: PBMCs. In DNA, the CDR3 is TGTGCCAGCAGTCCCTCAATCGGCGAGCAGTACTTC. It yields the protein CASSPSIGEQYF.